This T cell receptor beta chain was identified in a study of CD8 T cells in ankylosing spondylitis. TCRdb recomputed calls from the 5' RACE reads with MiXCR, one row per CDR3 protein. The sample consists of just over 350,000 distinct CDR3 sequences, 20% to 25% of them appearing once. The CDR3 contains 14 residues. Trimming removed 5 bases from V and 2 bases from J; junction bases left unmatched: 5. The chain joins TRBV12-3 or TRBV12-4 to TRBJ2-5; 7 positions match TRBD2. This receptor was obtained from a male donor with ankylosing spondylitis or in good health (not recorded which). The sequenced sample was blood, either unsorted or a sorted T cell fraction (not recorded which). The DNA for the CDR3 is TGTGCCAGCAGTGCCGCCGGGGGGCAAGAGACCCAGTACTTC. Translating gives CASSAAGGQETQYF.